This T cell receptor beta chain appears in the sequencing data of a study of blood T cell repertoires in COVID-19 (dated by TCRdb to the early 2020s). General notes on the study: Collaborator samples came from the United States, Italy and Spain and covered acute and convalescent phases of COVID-19. The material from the prospective study consisted of cDNA or gDNA derived from T cells, B-cell-depleted T cells, or PBMCs. The dataset comprised deeply sampled blood TCRbeta repertoires from subjects exposed to, actively infected with, or recovered from COVID-19. A freely available public database, intended as a resource for researchers studying the immune response to SARS-CoV-2, is where the repertoires were released. Samples were obtained from the ongoing ImmuneRACE study (first 160 participants) and from about 1,300 subjects provided by 6 global collaborators. The sample metadata nearly always contained a de-identified subject ID, COVID-19 status, age in years and sex. HLA class I and class II types, where available, came from metadata supplied by the sample provider rather than from assay-based typing.

Remarks on this clone: Its antigen target is currently unknown. Base qualities are not recorded, but no much larger clone differs from it by a single base.

CDR1 and CDR2, per the germline V gene (reference sequence), are LNHDA and SQIVND. Its CDR3 holds 13 amino acids, cysteine through phenylalanine. The retained sequence is limited to the CDR3, 39 bases, with the frame set at the first base. Compared with germline, V lacks 6 bases and J lacks 14 bases; bases without a gene match: 12. What the research found in general, with its limitations: Clinical and demographic metadata were provided uncurated, with the amount varying by source and participant.

Collaborating institutions collected whole blood in K2EDTA tubes following their own protocols. For TCRbeta analysis, collaborators shipped samples as frozen whole blood, isolated PBMCs, or DNA extracted from either of those sample types. TCRbeta CDR3 regions were amplified from genomic DNA by means of the immunoSEQ Assay, a bias-controlled multiplex PCR. The original methods were these. Nucleated cell counts per sample were estimated from amplification of reference gene primers within the assay. To quantify the absolute abundance of each unique TCRbeta CDR3 rearrangement, sequence reads were collapsed and filtered. For each sample, productive Simpson clonality was calculated by taking the square root of Simpson's diversity index across productive rearrangements. TCRdb's version of the immuneACCESS table is confined to in-frame rearrangements and falls short of the full clone set. An unresolved V gene accounts for under half of the shortfall where checked; the remainder is of unknown origin. The V and J calls and clone size are taken from that table; D and trimming were inferred from the DNA. This sample is represented by 100,000 or so clones; 75% to 90% of them were singletons. Clones ranked in the top ten supply under 8% of the sample.

Sequenced input: peripheral blood. The chain links TRBV19 with TRBJ1-1, with 10 junctional bases fitting TRBD1. The sequence was obtained from a man in his fifties or sixties with acute or convalescent COVID-19. The DNA sequence reads TGTGCCAGTAGCAGCCGGACAGGGGGAGACATCTTCTTT. Its protein product is CASSSRTGGDIFF.